These T cell receptor beta chains were read from a single sample in a study of blood T cell repertoires in COVID-19. The repertoire was sequenced with immunoSEQ multiplex PCR; TCRdb's copy has only in-frame clones and lacks some. The sample yields some 26,000 clones, approximately 79% seen once. The sequenced sample was peripheral blood. These receptors all stem from a man older than 75 with active or convalescent COVID-19. The CDR3 runs from the conserved cysteine through the conserved F or W. Each record gives: D gene, V gene, J gene, clone size, CDR3 DNA, CDR3 protein. The D gene is left open where the match is weak. Clone size appears in some rows only: once, few, many, or a class for an expanded clone.

>NA|TRBV9|TRBJ2-3|NA
TGTGCCAGCAGCGTAGGCAGGAGCACAGATACGCAGTATTTT
CASSVGRSTDTQYF
>NA|TRBV27|TRBJ2-5|NA
TGTGCCAGCAGTGGACAGTTTCAAGAGACCCAGTACTTC
CASSGQFQETQYF
>NA|TRBV3-1/TRBV3-2|TRBJ1-3|NA
TGTGCCAGCAGCCCAACCGGTGCAAATTTAGCCTACACCATATATTTT
CASSPTGANLAYTIYF
>NA|TRBV7-8|TRBJ2-5|NA
TGTGCCAGCAGTTATGACGAGGCTTTAGAGACCCAGTACTTC
CASSYDEALETQYF
>TRBD2|TRBV10-3|TRBJ2-7|NA
TGTGCCATCAGTGAGGGTGGGACTAGCGGCTACGAGCAGTACTTC
CAISEGGTSGYEQYF
>TRBD2|TRBV27|TRBJ2-2|NA
TGTGCCAGCAGACCGACTAGCGGGAGTTTCGGGGAGCTGTTTTTT
CASRPTSGSFGELFF
>NA|TRBV10-3|TRBJ1-6|NA
TGTGCCATCAAATCCGGCGGATATAATTCACCCCTCCACTTT
CAIKSGGYNSPLHF
>TRBD2|TRBV19|TRBJ2-3|NA
TGTGCCAGTAGCTTAGCGGGAGTAACAGATACGCAGTATTTT
CASSLAGVTDTQYF
>NA|TRBV9|TRBJ1-2|NA
TGTGCCAGCAGCGTAGGAGCGTTGACGTTAGATGGCTACACCTTC
CASSVGALTLDGYTF
>NA|TRBV5-1|TRBJ1-1|NA
TGCGCCAGCAGCTTTAACAGGAACACTGAAGCTTTCTTT
CASSFNRNTEAFF
>NA|TRBV5-1|TRBJ1-3|NA
TGCGCCAGCAGCCTGGACAGCTCTGGAAACACCATATATTTT
CASSLDSSGNTIYF
>NA|TRBV5-5|TRBJ1-1|NA
TGTGCCAGCAGCTTGGTCGGCAGGGGCACTGAAGCTTTCTTT
CASSLVGRGTEAFF
>TRBD1|TRBV10-1|TRBJ2-2|NA
TGCGCCAGCAGTCGGGACAGCGCGAACACCGGGGAGCTGTTTTTT
CASSRDSANTGELFF
>TRBD2|TRBV28|TRBJ2-5|NA
TGTGCCAGCAGGCCCGGGACTAGCGGGCGGGAGACCCAGTACTTC
CASRPGTSGRETQYF
>TRBD1|TRBV5-1|TRBJ2-2|NA
TGCGCCAGCAGCTTTCGACAGGGAGCCACCGGGGAGCTGTTTTTT
CASSFRQGATGELFF
>TRBD1|TRBV11-2|TRBJ2-7|NA
TGTGCCAGCAGCCTAGGACAGGGGGGAATCTACGAGCAGTACTTC
CASSLGQGGIYEQYF
>TRBD1|TRBV5-1|TRBJ1-2|NA
TGCGCCAGCAGCTTGACGGGACAGGGATATAACTATGGCTACACCTTC
CASSLTGQGYNYGYTF
>NA|TRBV12-3/TRBV12-4|TRBJ1-5|NA
TGTGCCAGCAGAACAGGGAGCAATCAGCCCCAGCATTTT
CASRTGSNQPQHF
>NA|TRBV19|TRBJ2-5|NA
TGTGCCAGTAGTCCGGGGACAACAGAGACCCAGTACTTC
CASSPGTTETQYF
>TRBD1|TRBV18|TRBJ2-1|NA
TGTGCCAGCTCACCGCGGGACAGGGGAAGGAGTGAGCAGTTCTTC
CASSPRDRGRSEQFF
>NA|TRBV6-5|TRBJ1-6|NA
TGTGCCAGCAGGCGGGGAACCTATAATTCACCCCTCCACTTT
CASRRGTYNSPLHF
>NA|TRBV7-8|TRBJ1-5|NA
TGTGCCAGCAGCTTGGGCATAAATCAGCCCCAGCATTTT
CASSLGINQPQHF
>NA|TRBV6-6|TRBJ2-7|few
TGTGCCAGCAGTCTCCGGGGTGCTAGCAGGTACCCTTCCGAGCAGTACTTC
CASSLRGASRYPSEQYF
>NA|TRBV6-5|TRBJ1-5|NA
TGTGCCAGCAGTCTCACAGGTAATCAGCCCCAGCATTTT
CASSLTGNQPQHF
>NA|TRBV19|TRBJ2-4|NA
TGTGCCAGTAGTATAGGTACTAGGGCCTCCATTCAGTACTTC
CASSIGTRASIQYF
>NA|TRBV5-4|TRBJ1-4|NA
TGTGCCAGCAGCTTGAGGCCAGGGAGGAGAGCTAATGAAAAACTGTTTTTT
CASSLRPGRRANEKLFF
>NA|TRBV5-6|TRBJ2-3|NA
TGTGCCAGCAGCTCTGTTCGGGGCGGGACCACAGATACGCAGTATTTT
CASSSVRGGTTDTQYF